The sequence of this TCR beta chain was determined in a study of blood T cell repertoires in COVID-19. Study context: Acute-phase and convalescent COVID-19 samples originated in the United States, Italy and Spain. Sample material is recorded as cDNA or gDNA derived from T cells, B-cell-depleted T cells, or PBMCs.

Germline CDR1 reads MGHDK; CDR2 reads SYGVNS. CDR3 length equals 15 residues. V lost 4 bases and J lost 6; bases outside the gene matches: 7. As originally analysed: Scientists estimated how many nucleated cells there were by amplifying reference gene primers. Clones were read by immunoSEQ multiplex PCR, and TCRdb kept only the in-frame ones, dropping some. Clone size and the V and J calls come from that table; the DNA yielded D and trimming. The sample carries approximately 500,000 clones, approximately 85% recorded once. The chain links TRBV25-1 to TRBJ1-4, with TRBD1 matching over 8 bases. This clonotype was obtained from a human donor in a cohort sampled during active COVID-19. Sequencing was performed on peripheral blood. This CDR3 reads CASSVAGGGDEKLFF. The CDR3 bases are TGTGCCAGCAGTGTGGCAGGGGGCGGAGATGAAAAACTGTTTTTT.